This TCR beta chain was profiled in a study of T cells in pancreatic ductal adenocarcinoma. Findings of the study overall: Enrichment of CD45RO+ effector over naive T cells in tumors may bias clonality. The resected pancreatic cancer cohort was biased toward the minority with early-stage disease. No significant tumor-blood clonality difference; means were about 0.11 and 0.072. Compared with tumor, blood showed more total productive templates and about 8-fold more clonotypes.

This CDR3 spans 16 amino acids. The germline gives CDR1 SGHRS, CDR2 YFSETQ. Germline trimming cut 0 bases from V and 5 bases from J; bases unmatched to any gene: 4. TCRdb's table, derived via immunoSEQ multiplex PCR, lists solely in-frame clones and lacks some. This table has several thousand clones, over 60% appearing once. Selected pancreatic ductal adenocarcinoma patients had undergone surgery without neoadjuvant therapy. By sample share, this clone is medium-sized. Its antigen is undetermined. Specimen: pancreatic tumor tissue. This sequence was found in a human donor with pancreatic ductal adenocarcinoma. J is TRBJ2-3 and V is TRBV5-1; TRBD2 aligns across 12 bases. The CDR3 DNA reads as TGCGCCAGCAGCTTGGAGCTAGCGGGAGGGATAGATACGCAGTATTTT. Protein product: CASSLELAGGIDTQYF.